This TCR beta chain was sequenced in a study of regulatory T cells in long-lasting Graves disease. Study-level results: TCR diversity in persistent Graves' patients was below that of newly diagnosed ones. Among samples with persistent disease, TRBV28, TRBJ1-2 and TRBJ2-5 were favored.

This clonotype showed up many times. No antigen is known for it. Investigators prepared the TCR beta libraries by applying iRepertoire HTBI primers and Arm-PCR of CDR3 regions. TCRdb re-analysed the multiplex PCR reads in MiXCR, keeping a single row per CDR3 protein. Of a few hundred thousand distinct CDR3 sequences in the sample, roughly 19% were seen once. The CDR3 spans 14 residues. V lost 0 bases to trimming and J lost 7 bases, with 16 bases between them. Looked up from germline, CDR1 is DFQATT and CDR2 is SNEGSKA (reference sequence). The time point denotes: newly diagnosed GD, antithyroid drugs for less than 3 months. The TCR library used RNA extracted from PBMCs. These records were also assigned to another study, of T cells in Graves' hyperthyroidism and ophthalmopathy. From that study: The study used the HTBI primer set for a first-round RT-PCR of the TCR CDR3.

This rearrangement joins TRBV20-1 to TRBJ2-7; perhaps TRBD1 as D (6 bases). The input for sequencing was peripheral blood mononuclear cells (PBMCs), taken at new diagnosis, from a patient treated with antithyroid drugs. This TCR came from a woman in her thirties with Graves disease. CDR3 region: CSARDNRAHGEQYF. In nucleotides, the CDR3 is TGCAGTGCTAGAGATAACAGGGCCCATGGGGAGCAGTACTTC.